The clone carrying this T cell receptor (beta chain) has only one observation. This entry is derived from a study of blood T cell repertoires in COVID-19. About the research overall: Both acute and convalescent COVID-19 samples were obtained from the United States, Italy and Spain. Sample material is recorded as cDNA or gDNA derived from T cells, B-cell-depleted T cells, or PBMCs.

Participant-given clinical history determined each cohort assignment. Some clones are missing from TCRdb's copy, which holds only in-frame ones; the method was immunoSEQ multiplex PCR. This table holds fewer than 450,000 clones, around 90% found once. This clonotype originated in a woman between 35 and 50 years old with acute COVID-19. Source material: PBMCs or T cells enriched from blood (not recorded which).

CDR3 sequence reads: CASSPGAKNIQYF. The CDR3 nucleotides are TGTGCCAGCAGCCCGGGGGCCAAAAACATTCAGTACTTC. V is TRBV7-9 and J is TRBJ2-4, with D tentatively TRBD2 (5 bases). This CDR3 spans 13 amino acids. Germline V gives CDR1 SEHNR, CDR2 FQNEAQ (reference sequence). Trimming took 5 bases from V and 1 from J, leaving 6 bases between them.